The subject of this entry is one T cell receptor (beta chain). The antigen is not known. These data come from a study of blood T cells in healthy people across ages. A sample-barcoded 5' primer and a J-beta primer mix were used in a second PCR of about 7 to 12 cycles. Paired-end reads containing CDR3 totaled no fewer than 2.5 million for each sample. TCRdb fed the 5' RACE reads into MiXCR, producing one record per CDR3 protein. The sample lists about 650,000 distinct CDR3 sequences, 40% to 65% seen once, with roughly 12% in the top ten. V was shortened by 0 bases and J by 5 bases, with 16 bases between the two germline ends. The CDR3 extends over 15 amino acids. Germline-derived CDR1 and CDR2 are DFQATT and SNEGSKA (reference sequence). Notes on the study in general: More naive CD4+ cells and higher diversity marked long-lived donors relative to aged donors. CMV status of donors was not determined, possibly confounding expanded clonotype changes. Estimated diversity across one million T cells was deemed an underestimate.

The chain links TRBV20-1 to TRBJ1-1; TRBD1 is a possible D gene (6 bases). Sequencing was done on a sample of blood. The clonotype was recovered from a woman older than 75 in good health. CDR3: CSARDPTGTGTEAFF. In DNA, the CDR3 is TGCAGTGCTAGAGATCCCACAGGGACGGGGACTGAAGCTTTCTTT.